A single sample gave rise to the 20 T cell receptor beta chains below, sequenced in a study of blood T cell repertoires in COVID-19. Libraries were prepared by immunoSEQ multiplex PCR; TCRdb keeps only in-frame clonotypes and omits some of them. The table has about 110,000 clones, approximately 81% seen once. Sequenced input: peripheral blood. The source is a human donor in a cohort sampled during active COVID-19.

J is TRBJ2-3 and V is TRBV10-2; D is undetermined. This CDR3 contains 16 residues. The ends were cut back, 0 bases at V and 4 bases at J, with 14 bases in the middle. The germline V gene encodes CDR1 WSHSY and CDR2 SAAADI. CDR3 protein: CASSESSTLAADTQYF. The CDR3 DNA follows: TGCGCCAGCAGTGAGTCCTCAACCCTCGCGGCAGATACGCAGTATTTT.

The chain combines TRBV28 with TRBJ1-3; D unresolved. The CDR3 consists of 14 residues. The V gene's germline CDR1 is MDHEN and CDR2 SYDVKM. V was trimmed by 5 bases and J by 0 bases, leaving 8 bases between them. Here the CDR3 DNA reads TGTGCCAGCAGTACAACCCGCTCTGGAAACACCATATATTTT. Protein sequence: CASSTTRSGNTIYF.

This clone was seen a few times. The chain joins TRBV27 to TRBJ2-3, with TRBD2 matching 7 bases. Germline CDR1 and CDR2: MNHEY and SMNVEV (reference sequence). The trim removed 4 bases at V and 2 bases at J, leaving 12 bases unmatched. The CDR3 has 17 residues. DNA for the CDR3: TGTGCCAGCAGTTCCCCCGAGGGCGGGGGTGACACAGATACGCAGTATTTT. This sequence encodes CASSSPEGGGDTDTQYF.

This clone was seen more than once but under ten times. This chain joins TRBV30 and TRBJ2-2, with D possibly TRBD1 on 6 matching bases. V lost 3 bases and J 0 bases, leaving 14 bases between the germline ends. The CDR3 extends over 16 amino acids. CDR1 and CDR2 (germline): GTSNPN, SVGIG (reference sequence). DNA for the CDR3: TGTGCCTGGAGACCCAGACAGGACCCGAACACCGGGGAGCTGTTTTTT. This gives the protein CAWRPRQDPNTGELFF.

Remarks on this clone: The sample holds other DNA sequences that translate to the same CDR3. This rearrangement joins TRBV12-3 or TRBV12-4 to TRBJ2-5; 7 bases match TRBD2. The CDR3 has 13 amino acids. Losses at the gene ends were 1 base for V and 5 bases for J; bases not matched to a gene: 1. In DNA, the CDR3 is TGTGCCAGCAGTTTAGGGCGGGGGGAGACCCAGTACTTC. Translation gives CASSLGRGETQYF.

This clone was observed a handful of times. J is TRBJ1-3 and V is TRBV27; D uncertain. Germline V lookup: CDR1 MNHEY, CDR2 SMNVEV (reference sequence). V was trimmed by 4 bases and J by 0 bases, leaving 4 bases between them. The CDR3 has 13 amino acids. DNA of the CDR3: TGTGCCAGCAGTTCGGTCTCTGGAAACACCATATATTTT. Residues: CASSSVSGNTIYF.

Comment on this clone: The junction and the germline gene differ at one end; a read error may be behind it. The CDR3 here is CSARDLTGMAF. Here the CDR3 DNA reads TGCAGTGCTAGAGATCTAACAGGGATGGCCTTC. The V call is TRBV20-1, the J call TRBJ1-2; TRBD1 is a possible D gene (6 bases). CDR3 length: 11 amino acids. Germline V gene sequence: CDR1 DFQATT, CDR2 SNEGSKA (reference sequence).

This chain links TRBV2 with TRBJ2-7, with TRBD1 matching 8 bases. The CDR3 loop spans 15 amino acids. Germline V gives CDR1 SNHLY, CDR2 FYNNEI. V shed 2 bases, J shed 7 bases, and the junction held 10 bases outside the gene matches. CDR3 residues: CASSELWGTGREQYF. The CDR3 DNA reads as TGTGCCAGCAGTGAACTTTGGGGGACAGGTAGGGAGCAGTACTTC.

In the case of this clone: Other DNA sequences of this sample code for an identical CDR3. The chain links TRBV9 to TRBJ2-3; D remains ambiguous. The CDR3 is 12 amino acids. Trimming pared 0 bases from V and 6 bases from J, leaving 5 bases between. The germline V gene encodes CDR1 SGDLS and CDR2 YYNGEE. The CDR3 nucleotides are TGTGCCAGCAGCGTAGCTACGGATACGCAGTATTTT. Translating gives CASSVATDTQYF. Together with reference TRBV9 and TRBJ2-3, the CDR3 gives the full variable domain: DSGVTQTPKHLITATGQRVTLRCSPRSGDLSVYWYQQSLDQGLQFLIQYYNGEERAKGNILERFSAQQFPDLHSELNLSSLELGDSALYFCASSVATDTQYFGPGTRLTVL.

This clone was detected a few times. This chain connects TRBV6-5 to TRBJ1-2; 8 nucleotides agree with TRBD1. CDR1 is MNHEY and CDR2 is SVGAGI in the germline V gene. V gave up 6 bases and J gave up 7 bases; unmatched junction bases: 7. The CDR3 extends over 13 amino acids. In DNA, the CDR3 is TGTGCCAGCAGGAACGACAGGGGCTCTGGCTACACCTTC. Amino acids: CASRNDRGSGYTF.

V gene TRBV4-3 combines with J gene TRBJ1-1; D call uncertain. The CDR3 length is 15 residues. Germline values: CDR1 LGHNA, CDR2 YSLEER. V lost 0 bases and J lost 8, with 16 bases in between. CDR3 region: CASSQELSLAGEAFF. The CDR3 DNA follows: TGCGCCAGCAGCCAAGAATTAAGCCTTGCGGGCGAAGCTTTCTTT.

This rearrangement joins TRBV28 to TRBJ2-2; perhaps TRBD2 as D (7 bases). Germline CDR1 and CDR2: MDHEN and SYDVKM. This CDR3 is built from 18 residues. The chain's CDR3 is CVNQKGESGIRSTGELFF. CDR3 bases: TGTGTCAACCAAAAGGGGGAAAGCGGGATACGTAGCACCGGGGAGCTGTTTTTT.

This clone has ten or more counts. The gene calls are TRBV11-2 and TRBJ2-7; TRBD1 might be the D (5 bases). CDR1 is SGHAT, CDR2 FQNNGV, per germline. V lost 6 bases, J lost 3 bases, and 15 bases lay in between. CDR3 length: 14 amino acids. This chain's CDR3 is CASSLMQGSYEQYF. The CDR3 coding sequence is TGTGCCAGCAGTCTAATGCAGGGAAGCTACGAGCAGTACTTC.

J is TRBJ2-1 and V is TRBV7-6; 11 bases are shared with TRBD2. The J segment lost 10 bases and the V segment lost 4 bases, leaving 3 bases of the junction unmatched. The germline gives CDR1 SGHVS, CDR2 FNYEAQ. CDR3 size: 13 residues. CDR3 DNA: TGTGCCAGCAGCTCACTAGCGGGAGAAGAGCAGTTCTTC. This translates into CASSSLAGEEQFF.

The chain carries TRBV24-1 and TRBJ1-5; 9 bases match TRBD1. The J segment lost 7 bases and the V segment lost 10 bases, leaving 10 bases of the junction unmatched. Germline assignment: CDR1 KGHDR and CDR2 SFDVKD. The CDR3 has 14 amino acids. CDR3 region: CATQGQGRKQPQHF. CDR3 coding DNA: TGTGCCACGCAGGGACAGGGTAGAAAACAGCCCCAGCATTTT.

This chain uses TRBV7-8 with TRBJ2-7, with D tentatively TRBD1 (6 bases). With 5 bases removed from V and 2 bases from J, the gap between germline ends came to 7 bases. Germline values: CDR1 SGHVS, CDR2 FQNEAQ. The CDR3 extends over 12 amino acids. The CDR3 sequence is CASSRDTYEQYF. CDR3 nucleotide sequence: TGTGCCAGCAGCCGGGACACCTACGAGCAGTACTTC. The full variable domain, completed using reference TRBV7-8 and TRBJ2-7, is GAGVSQSPRYKVAKRGQDVALRCDPISGHVSLFWYQQALGQGPEFLTYFQNEAQLDKSGLPSDRFFAERPEGSVSTLKIQRTQQEDSAVYLCASSRDTYEQYFGPGTRLTVT.

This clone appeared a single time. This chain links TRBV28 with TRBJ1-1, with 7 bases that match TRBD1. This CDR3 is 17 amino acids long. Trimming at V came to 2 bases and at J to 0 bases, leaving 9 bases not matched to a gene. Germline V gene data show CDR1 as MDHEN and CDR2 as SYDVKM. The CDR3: CASSLRTRGLMNTEAFF. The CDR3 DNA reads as TGTGCCAGCAGTTTACGGACAAGGGGGCTCATGAACACTGAAGCTTTCTTT. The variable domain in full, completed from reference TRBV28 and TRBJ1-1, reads DVKVTQSSRYLVKRTGEKVFLECVQDMDHENMFWYRQDPGLGLRLIYFSYDVKMKEKGDIPEGYSVSREKKERFSLILESASTNQTSMYLCASSLRTRGLMNTEAFFGQGTRLTVV.

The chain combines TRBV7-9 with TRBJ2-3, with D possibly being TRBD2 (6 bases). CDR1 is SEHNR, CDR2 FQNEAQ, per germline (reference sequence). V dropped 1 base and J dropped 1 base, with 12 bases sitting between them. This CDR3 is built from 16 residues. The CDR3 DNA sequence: TGTGCCAGCAGCTTAGGTTACGGGAGTGGCACAGATACGCAGTATTTT. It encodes CASSLGYGSGTDTQYF.

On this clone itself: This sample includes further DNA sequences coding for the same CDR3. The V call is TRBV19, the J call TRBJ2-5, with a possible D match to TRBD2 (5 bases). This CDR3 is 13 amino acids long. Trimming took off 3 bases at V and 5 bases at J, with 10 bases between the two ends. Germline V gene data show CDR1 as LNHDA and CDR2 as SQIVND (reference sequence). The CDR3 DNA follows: TGTGCCAGTAGTATTCGCGGCGGGGAGACCCAGTACTTC. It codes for CASSIRGGETQYF.

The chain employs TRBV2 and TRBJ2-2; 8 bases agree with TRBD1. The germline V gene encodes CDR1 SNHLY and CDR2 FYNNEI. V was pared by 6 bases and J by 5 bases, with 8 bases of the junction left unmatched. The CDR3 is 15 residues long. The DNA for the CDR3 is TGTGCCAGCAGGGATGGACAGGGTGGGACCGGGGAGCTGTTTTTT. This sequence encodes CASRDGQGGTGELFF.